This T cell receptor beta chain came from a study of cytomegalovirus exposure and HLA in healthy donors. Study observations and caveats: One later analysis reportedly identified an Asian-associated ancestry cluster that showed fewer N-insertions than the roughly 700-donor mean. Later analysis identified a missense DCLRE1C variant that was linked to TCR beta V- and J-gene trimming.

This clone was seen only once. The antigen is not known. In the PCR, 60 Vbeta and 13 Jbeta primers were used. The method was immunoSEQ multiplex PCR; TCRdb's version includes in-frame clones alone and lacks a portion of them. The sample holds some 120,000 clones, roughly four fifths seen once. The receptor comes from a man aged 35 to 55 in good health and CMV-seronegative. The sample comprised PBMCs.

This CDR3 is CASSLGQGQETQYF. CDR3 bases: TGTGCCAGCAGCCTGGGACAGGGGCAGGAGACCCAGTACTTC. The chain is built from TRBV11-1 and TRBJ2-5; 10 bases line up with TRBD1. The CDR3 is 14 residues long. Germline CDR1 reads SGHAT; CDR2 reads FQDESV (reference sequence). Unmatched junction bases numbered 5, after V lost 5 bases and J lost 5 bases.